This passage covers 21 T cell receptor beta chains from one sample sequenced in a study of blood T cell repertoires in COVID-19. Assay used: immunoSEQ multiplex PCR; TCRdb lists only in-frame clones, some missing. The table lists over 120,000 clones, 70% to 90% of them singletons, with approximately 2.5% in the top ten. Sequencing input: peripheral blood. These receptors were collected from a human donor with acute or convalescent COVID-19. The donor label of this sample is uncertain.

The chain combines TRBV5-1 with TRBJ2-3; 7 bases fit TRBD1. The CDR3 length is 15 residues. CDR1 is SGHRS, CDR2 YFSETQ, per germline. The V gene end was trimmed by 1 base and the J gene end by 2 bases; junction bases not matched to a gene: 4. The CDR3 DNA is TGCGCCAGCAGCTTGCTACAGGGGTACACAGATACGCAGTATTTT. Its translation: CASSLLQGYTDTQYF.

The CDR3 here is CASNLAGDSTDTQYF. CDR3 in DNA: TGCGCCAGCAATCTAGCGGGGGATTCCACAGATACGCAGTATTTT. This sequence joins TRBV5-1 and TRBJ2-3; 10 positions agree with TRBD2. Looked up from germline, CDR1 is SGHRS and CDR2 is YFSETQ. V was pared by 6 bases and J by 2 bases, with 6 bases of the junction left unmatched. The length of the CDR3 is 15 residues.

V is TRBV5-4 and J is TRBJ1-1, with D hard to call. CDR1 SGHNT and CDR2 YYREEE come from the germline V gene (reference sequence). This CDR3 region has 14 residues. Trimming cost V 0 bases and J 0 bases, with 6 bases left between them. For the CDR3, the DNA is TGTGCCAGCAGCTTGGGTTCCTTGAACACTGAAGCTTTCTTT. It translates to CASSLGSLNTEAFF.

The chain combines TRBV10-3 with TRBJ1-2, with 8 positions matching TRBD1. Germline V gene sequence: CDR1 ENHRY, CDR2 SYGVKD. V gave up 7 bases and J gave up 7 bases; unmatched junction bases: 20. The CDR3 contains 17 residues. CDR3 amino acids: CAIKAPLGQGPSGGYTF. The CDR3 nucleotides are TGTGCCATCAAGGCTCCACTTGGACAGGGCCCAAGTGGTGGCTACACCTTC.

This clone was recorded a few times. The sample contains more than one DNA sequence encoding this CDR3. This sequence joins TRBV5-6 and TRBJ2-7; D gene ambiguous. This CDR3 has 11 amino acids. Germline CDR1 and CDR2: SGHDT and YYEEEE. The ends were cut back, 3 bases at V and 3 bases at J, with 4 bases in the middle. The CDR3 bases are TGTGCCAGCAGCTCCCTCTACGAGCAGTACTTC. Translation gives CASSSLYEQYF.

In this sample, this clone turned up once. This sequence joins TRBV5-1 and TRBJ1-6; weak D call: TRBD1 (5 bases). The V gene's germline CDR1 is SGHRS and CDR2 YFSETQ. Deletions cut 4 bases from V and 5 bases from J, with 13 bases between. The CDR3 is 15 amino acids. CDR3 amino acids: CASSPLPGNNSPLHF. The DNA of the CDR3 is TGCGCCAGCAGCCCCCTCCCAGGGAATAATTCACCCCTCCACTTT.

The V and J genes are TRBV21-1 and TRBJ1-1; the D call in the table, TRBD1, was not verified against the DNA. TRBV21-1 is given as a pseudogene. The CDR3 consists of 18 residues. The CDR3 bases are TGTGCCAGCAGCCTCCCCCTCTGGGCCTACGTTATGAACACTGAAGCTTTCTTT. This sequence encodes CASSLPLWAYVMNTEAFF.

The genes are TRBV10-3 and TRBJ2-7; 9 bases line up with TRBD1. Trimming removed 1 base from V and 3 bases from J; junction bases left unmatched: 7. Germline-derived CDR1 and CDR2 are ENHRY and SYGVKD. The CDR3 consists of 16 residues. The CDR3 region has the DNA TGTGCCATCAGTGAGTACGGGGGACAGGGCAACTACGAGCAGTACTTC. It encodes CAISEYGGQGNYEQYF.

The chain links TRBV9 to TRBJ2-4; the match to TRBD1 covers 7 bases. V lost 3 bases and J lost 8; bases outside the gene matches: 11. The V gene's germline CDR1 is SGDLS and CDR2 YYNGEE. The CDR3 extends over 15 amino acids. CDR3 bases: TGTGCCAGCAGCGCTACAGGGGCCCAGTTGGACATTCAGTACTTC. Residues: CASSATGAQLDIQYF.

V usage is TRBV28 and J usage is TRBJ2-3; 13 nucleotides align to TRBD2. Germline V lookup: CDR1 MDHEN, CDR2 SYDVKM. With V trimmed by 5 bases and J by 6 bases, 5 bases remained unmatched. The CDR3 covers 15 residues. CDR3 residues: CASSPQLAGGDTQYF. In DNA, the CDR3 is TGTGCCAGCAGTCCCCAACTAGCGGGAGGGGATACGCAGTATTTT. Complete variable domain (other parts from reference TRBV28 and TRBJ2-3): DVKVTQSSRYLVKRTGEKVFLECVQDMDHENMFWYRQDPGLGLRLIYFSYDVKMKEKGDIPEGYSVSREKKERFSLILESASTNQTSMYLCASSPQLAGGDTQYFGPGTRLTVL.

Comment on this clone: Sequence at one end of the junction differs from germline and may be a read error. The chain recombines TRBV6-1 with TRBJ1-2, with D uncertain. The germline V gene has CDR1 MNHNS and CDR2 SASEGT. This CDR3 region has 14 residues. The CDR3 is CASSEGPEDYGYTF. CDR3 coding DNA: TGTGCCAGCAGCGAAGGCCCCGAGGACTATGGCTACACCTTC.

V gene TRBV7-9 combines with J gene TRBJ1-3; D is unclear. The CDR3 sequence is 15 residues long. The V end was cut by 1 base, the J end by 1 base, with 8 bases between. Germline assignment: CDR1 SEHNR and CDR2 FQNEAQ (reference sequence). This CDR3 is CASSLGLSSGNTIYF. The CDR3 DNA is TGTGCCAGCAGCTTAGGGTTGAGTTCTGGAAACACCATATATTTT.

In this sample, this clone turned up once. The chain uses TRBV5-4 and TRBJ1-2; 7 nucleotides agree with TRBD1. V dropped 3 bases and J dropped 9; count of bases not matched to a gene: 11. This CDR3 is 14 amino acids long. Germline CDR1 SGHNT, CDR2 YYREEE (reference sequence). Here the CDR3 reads CASSSWTGALSYTF. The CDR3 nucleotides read TGTGCCAGCAGCTCTTGGACAGGAGCCTTGAGCTACACCTTC.

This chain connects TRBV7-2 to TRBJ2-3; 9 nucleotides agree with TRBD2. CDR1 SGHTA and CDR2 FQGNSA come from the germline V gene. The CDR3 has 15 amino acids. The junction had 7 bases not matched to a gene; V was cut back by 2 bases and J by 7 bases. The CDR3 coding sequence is TGTGCCAGCAGCTTACTGTGGCTAGCGGGAAATACGCAGTATTTT. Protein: CASSLLWLAGNTQYF.

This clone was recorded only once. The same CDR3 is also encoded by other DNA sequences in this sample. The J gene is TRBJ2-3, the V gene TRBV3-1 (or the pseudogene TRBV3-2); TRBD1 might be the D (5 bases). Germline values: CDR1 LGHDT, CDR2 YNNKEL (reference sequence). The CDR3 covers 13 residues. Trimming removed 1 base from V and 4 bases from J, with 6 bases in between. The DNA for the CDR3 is TGTGCCAGCAGCCAAGCCAGGGCAGATACGCAGTATTTT. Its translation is CASSQARADTQYF.

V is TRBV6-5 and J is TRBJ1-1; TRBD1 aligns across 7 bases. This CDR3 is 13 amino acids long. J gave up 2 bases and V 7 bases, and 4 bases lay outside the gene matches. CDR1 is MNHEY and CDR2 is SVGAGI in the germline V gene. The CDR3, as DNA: TGTGCCAGCAATAGGGGGCTAAACACTGAAGCTTTCTTT. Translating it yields CASNRGLNTEAFF.

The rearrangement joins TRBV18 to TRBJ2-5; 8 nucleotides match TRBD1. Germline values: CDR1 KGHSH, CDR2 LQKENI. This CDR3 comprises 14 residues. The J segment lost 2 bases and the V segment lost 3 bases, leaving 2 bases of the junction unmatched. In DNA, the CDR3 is TGTGCCAGCTCACCCACAGGGGGGCAAGAGACCCAGTACTTC. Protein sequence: CASSPTGGQETQYF.

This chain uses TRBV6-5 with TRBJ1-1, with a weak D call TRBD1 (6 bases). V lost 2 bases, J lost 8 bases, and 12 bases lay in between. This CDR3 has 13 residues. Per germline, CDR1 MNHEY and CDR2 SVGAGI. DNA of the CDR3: TGTGCCAGCAGTTACGGGGACATCCCCGAAGCTTTCTTT. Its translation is CASSYGDIPEAFF.

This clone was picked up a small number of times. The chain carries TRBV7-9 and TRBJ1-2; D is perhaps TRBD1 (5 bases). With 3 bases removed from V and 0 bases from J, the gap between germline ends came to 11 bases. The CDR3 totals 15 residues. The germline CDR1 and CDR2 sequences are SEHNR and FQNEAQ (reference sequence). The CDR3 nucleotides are TGTGCCAGCAGCTTGGCGGACACTGCTAACTATGGCTACACCTTC. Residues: CASSLADTANYGYTF.

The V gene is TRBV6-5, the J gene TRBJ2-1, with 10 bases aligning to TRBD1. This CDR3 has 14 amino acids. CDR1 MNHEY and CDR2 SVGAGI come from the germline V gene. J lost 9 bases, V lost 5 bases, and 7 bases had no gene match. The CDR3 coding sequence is TGTGCCAGCAGTCTCGGGACAGGGGCTGCTGAGCAGTTCTTC. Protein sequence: CASSLGTGAAEQFF.

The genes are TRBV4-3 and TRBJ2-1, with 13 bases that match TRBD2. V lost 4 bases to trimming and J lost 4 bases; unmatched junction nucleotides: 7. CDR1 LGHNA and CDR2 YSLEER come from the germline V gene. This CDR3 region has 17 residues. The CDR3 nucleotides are TGCGCCAGCAGCCTCCACTTGACTAGCGGGGGGTACAATGAGCAGTTCTTC. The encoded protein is CASSLHLTSGGYNEQFF.